The sequence of this TCR beta chain was determined in a study of identical twins. Study-wide results and limits: Modeled out-of-frame TCR alpha sharing in monozygotic twins fell below observed levels. Fewer insertions were carried by abundant cord blood beta clonotypes, but none was seen in memory repertoires. Potential partial confounding of zero-insertion analyses by invariant MAIT and iNKT cells was noted.

A single record per CDR3 protein comes from TCRdb applying MiXCR to the 5' RACE reads. This sample yields 1.5 million to 2 million distinct CDR3 sequences, of which more than 30% are seen a single time; roughly 0.3% belongs to the top ten. The trim removed 1 base at V and 0 bases at J, leaving 4 bases unmatched. Germline CDR1 and CDR2: LGHNA and YNFKEQ. The CDR3 is made up of 16 amino acids. This clonotype appeared a few times. Its antigen is not known. V and J are TRBV4-2 and TRBJ2-7; TRBD1 matches 9 bases. Sequenced material: cord blood. The clonotype was recovered from a newborn girl in good health. In DNA, the CDR3 is TGTGCCAGCAGCCAAGCTCGGACAGGGGCCTCCTACGAGCAGTACTTC. It specifies CASSQARTGASYEQYF.